The present entry profiles one T cell receptor (beta chain) with its context. Its antigen remains unidentified. The sample originates from a study of Ad26.COV2.S vaccination and SARS-CoV-2 variants. Overall study context: Into the muscle, Ad26.COV2.S was dosed once or twice, 56 days apart. General study points: Total T cell responses, in the TCR breadth and depth analyses, may have been underestimated. The placebo group had lower spike-specific TCR breadth than the vaccine recipients did.

The repertoire was sequenced with immunoSEQ multiplex PCR; TCRdb's copy has only in-frame clones and lacks some. The sample comprises about 350,000 clones, about 89% of which are singletons, and 5% rests with the top ten. The V and J ends lost 3 bases and 4 bases, in that order; junction bases with no gene match: 5. The CDR3 has 14 amino acids. The germline V gene has CDR1 LNHDA and CDR2 SQIVND (reference sequence). Treatment of the sample: about 20 received Ad26.COV2.S at low or high dose, single or two shots; 5 received placebo; per-sample allocation not given. Repertoires come from day 63 after the first vaccine or placebo injection.

The receptor comes from a person aged 18-65 years who received the Ad26.COV2.S COVID-19 vaccine or a placebo. This chain joins TRBV19 and TRBJ1-1, with TRBD1 matching 7 bases. Sequencing used peripheral blood, obtained in a trial of Ad26.COV2.S vaccine versus placebo. CDR3 amino acids: CASSIMSGGTEAFF. The CDR3 DNA is TGTGCCAGTAGTATCATGTCAGGGGGCACTGAAGCTTTCTTT.